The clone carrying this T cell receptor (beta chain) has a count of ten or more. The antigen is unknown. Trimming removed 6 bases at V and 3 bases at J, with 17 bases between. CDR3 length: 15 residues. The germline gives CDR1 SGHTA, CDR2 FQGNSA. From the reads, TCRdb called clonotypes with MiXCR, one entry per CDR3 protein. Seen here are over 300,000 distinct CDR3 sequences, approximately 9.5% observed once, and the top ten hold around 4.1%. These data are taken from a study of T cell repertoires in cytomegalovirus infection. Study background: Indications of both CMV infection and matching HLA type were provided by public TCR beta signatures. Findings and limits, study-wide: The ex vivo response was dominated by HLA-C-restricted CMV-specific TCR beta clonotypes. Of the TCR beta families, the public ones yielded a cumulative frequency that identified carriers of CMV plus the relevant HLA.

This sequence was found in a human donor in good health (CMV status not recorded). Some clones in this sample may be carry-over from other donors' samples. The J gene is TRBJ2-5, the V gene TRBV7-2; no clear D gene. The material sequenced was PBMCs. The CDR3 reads CASSPQVHGKETQYF. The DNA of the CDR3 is TGTGCCAGCAGTCCCCAAGTCCACGGAAAAGAGACCCAGTACTTC.